In its sample, the clone carrying this TCR beta chain was seen many times. Its antigen is currently unknown. It was template switching that added a universal primer site, and there were unique molecular identifiers on the cDNA. TCRdb used MiXCR to reprocess the 5' RACE reads, holding one entry per CDR3 protein. This table holds a few hundred thousand distinct CDR3 sequences, roughly 8.7% found once. The data belong to a study of identical twins. Healthy Caucasians made up all donors. Broader study findings: Models underpredicted monozygotic twin sharing of out-of-frame TCR alpha.

There are 16 residues in the CDR3. Germline CDR1 and CDR2: MDHEN and SYDVKM. J gave up 9 bases and V 4 bases, and 10 bases lay outside the gene matches. A further study also used this sample, focusing on yellow fever vaccine responses in identical twins.

The chain combines TRBV28 with TRBJ2-1; 12 bases map to TRBD2. The clonotype originates from a woman aged 18-30 years in good health. Sequencing was performed on CD8+ T cells sorted from blood. The CDR3 region is CASSYPTLAGGREQFF. The CDR3 nucleotides read TGTGCCAGCAGTTATCCGACTCTAGCGGGGGGGCGTGAGCAGTTCTTC.